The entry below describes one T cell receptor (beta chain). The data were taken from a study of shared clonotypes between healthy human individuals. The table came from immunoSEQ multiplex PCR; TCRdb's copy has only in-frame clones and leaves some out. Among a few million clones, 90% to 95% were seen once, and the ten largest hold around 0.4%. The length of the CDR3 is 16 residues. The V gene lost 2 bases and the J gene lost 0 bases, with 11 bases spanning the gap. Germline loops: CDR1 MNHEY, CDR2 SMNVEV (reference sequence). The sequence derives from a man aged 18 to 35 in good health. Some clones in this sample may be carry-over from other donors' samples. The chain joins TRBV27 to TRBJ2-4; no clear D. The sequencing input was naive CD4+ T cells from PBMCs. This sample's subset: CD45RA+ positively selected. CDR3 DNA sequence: TGTGCCAGCAGTTTAATGGGGTCAATAGCCAAAAACATTCAGTACTTC. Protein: CASSLMGSIAKNIQYF.